These T cell receptor beta chains were read from a single sample in a study of T cells in Graves' hyperthyroidism and ophthalmopathy. One entry per CDR3 protein results from TCRdb running MiXCR on the multiplex PCR reads. The sample lists about 360,000 distinct CDR3 sequences, about 13% occurring once. The sequenced material came from blood. Source of these receptors: a woman aged 18 to 35 with Graves' hyperthyroidism. CDR3s include the opening cysteine and the closing phenylalanine or tryptophan. The order of the fields is J gene, D gene, clone size, V gene, CDR3 DNA, CDR3 protein. The D gene is left open where the match is weak. Some rows mark clone size as missing; the rest say once, few, many or name a class of expanded clone.

TRBJ1-2	NA	NA	TRBV6-1	TGTGCCAGCCGTGAAGCGCGCACAGGCGGCTACACCTTC	CASREARTGGYTF
TRBJ2-7	NA	NA	TRBV5-1	TGCGCCAGCAGCCACGGGGAAGCGAGTGGATACGAGCAGTACTTC	CASSHGEASGYEQYF
TRBJ1-4	NA	NA	TRBV18	TGTGCCAGCTCGCTCGGACCTCCGAACAGTGCAACTAATGAAAAACTGTTTTTT	CASSLGPPNSATNEKLFF
TRBJ2-1	NA	many	TRBV29-1	TGCAGCGCCATCCCCAGCGAGGGACACAATGAGCAGTTCTTC	CSAIPSEGHNEQFF
TRBJ1-1	NA	many	TRBV5-1	TGCGCCAGCAAATTAGGGGCTGACACTGAAGCTTTCTTT	CASKLGADTEAFF
TRBJ2-4	TRBD2	many	TRBV11-2	TGTGCCAGCAGCTCGGAGCGGGAGTCTGACATTCAGTACTTC	CASSSERESDIQYF
TRBJ1-3	NA	many	TRBV4-1	TGCGCCAGCAGCCAACTAGGTTTAGACACCATATATTTT	CASSQLGLDTIYF
TRBJ2-1	NA	many	TRBV28	TGTGCCAGCAGTACTAGCTCCAGCTCCTACAATGAGCAGTTCTTC	CASSTSSSSYNEQFF
TRBJ1-1	NA	few	TRBV18	TGTGTCAGCTCTCTCCTTCTTTTGGTATCGGGAACTGAAGCTTTCTTT	CVSSLLLLVSGTEAFF
TRBJ2-4	NA	many	TRBV7-2	TGTGCCAGCAGCCCCAAACGGGGTGGGAGCAAAAACATTCAGTACTTC	CASSPKRGGSKNIQYF
TRBJ2-7	NA	few	TRBV15	TGTGCCACCAGCAGAGATACCGGGGGCCCTGCCTACGAGCAGTACTTC	CATSRDTGGPAYEQYF
TRBJ2-4	NA	many	TRBV30	TGTGCCTGGAGTGTAAAAGGAGCCAAAAACATTCAGTACTTC	CAWSVKGAKNIQYF
TRBJ1-2	NA	NA	TRBV12-3/TRBV12-4	TGTGCCAGCAGGGGCAGGGGCTATGGCTACACCTTC	CASRGRGYGYTF
TRBJ2-5	NA	many	TRBV20-1	TGCAGTGCTTTTCCCCGACGTTCGACTAGACCGACTCAAGAGACCCAGTACTTC	CSAFPRRSTRPTQETQYF
TRBJ1-4	TRBD1	many	TRBV15	TGTGCCACCAGCAGAGGACAGGGGAATAATGAAAAACTGTTTTTT	CATSRGQGNNEKLFF
TRBJ1-1	NA	many	TRBV6-1	TGTGCCAGCAGCCTCACGTTTATCCTCACTGAAGCTTTCTTT	CASSLTFILTEAFF
TRBJ1-2	NA	many	TRBV28	TGTGCCAACCGGGGTGACTATGGCTACACCTTC	CANRGDYGYTF
TRBJ2-3	TRBD2	NA	TRBV4-2	TGTGCCAGCAGCCAAGGATCGGCTAGCGGGAGTCCCACAGATACGCAGTATTTT	CASSQGSASGSPTDTQYF
TRBJ2-1	TRBD2	many	TRBV20-1	TGCAGTGCTAGATCTAGCGGGGGGAGCAATGAGCAGTTCTTC	CSARSSGGSNEQFF
TRBJ2-1	TRBD1	many	TRBV11-2	TGTGCCAGCAGCCCGGGGACAGCCGAGCAGTTCTTC	CASSPGTAEQFF
TRBJ1-2	TRBD1	NA	TRBV6-2/TRBV6-3	TGTGCCAGCAGTTATTCACAACAACCCGTCGCGGCCGACAGGGGCCTGGGCTATGGCTACACCTTC	CASSYSQQPVAADRGLGYGYTF
TRBJ2-1	TRBD2	few	TRBV10-3	TGTGCCATCAGTGAGTCCGGACTAGCGGGGCACAATGAGCAGTTCTTC	CAISESGLAGHNEQFF
TRBJ1-1	NA	many	TRBV28	TGTGCCAGCAGTTTAGTACGGGAGGTTGGTGAAGCTTTCTTT	CASSLVREVGEAFF
TRBJ2-7	NA	many	TRBV24-1	TGTGCCACCAGTGAAGCCGGGACTGGAAGCTCCTACGAGCAGTACTTC	CATSEAGTGSSYEQYF
TRBJ1-1	TRBD1	many	TRBV2	TGTGCCAGCAGTGTCAGGGGGTGGGGGAACACTGAAGCTTTCTTT	CASSVRGWGNTEAFF
TRBJ1-1	NA	few	TRBV20-1	TGCAGTGCTCAAGCCGGCCTGGGGCTCGGAGCTGAAGCTTTCTTT	CSAQAGLGLGAEAFF
TRBJ2-7	NA	many	TRBV28	TGTGCCAGCAGTTTACAACAGTACGAGCAGTACTTC	CASSLQQYEQYF
TRBJ1-1	NA	many	TRBV14	TGTGCCAGCAGCCAAGATCTCGGTGGGAACACTGAAGCTTTCTTT	CASSQDLGGNTEAFF
TRBJ2-3	TRBD2	NA	TRBV6-1	TGTGCCAGCAGTGAAGCGGTAGTAGCGGGAGGGCCGGGGGCGGCAGATACGCAGTATTTT	CASSEAVVAGGPGAADTQYF
TRBJ2-7	TRBD2	many	TRBV5-1	TGCGCCAGCAGCTCCTCTAGCGGCCGGTACGAGCAGTACTTC	CASSSSSGRYEQYF
TRBJ1-5	NA	many	TRBV11-3	TGTGCCAGCAGCCCGCGGACGACACAGCCCCAGCATTTT	CASSPRTTQPQHF
TRBJ2-5	NA	NA	TRBV5-1	TGCGCCAGCAGGGCCAGTACTCAAGAGACCCAGTACTTC	CASRASTQETQYF
TRBJ2-5	TRBD2	many	TRBV6-1	TGTGCCAGCAGTCCGACTAGCGTACAAGAGACCCAGTACTTC	CASSPTSVQETQYF
TRBJ2-3	TRBD1	NA	TRBV12-3/TRBV12-4	TGTGCCGGCAGTTTCAGAGACAGGGGGCGGGATACGCAGTATTTT	CAGSFRDRGRDTQYF
TRBJ2-2	NA	many	TRBV28	TGTGCCAGCAGTTGGGGAGCAGGGTCACGCACCGGGGAGCTGTTTTTT	CASSWGAGSRTGELFF
TRBJ2-3	TRBD2	many	TRBV7-8	TGTGCCAGCAGCATGTCCGGGACTAGCGCGAGCACAGATACGCAGTATTTT	CASSMSGTSASTDTQYF
TRBJ2-3	TRBD1	many	TRBV12-3/TRBV12-4	TGTGCCAGCAGTTTACCCCGGGACAGGGATCCAGATACGCAGTATTTT	CASSLPRDRDPDTQYF
TRBJ1-5	NA	many	TRBV6-1	TGTGCCAGCAGTAGAGGACCCATGGAGTTTAATCAGCCCCAGCATTTT	CASSRGPMEFNQPQHF
TRBJ1-5	NA	few	TRBV12-5	TGTGCTAGTGGTTTGGTACTCCTCCCCTTAGGTAGCAATCAGCCCCAGCATTTT	CASGLVLLPLGSNQPQHF
TRBJ2-7	NA	few	TRBV7-8	TGTGCCAGCAGCTTAGCGGGAGGATATAACGAGCAGTACTTC	CASSLAGGYNEQYF
TRBJ2-1	TRBD2	many	TRBV7-2	TGTGCCAGCAGCTTGGCTAGCGGGACGGGTGAGCAGTTCTTC	CASSLASGTGEQFF
TRBJ2-1	NA	many	TRBV28	TGTGCCAGCAGTTTTACGCGGAACAAGCAGTTCTTC	CASSFTRNKQFF
TRBJ1-6	TRBD1	many	TRBV9	TGTGCCAGCAGCGCCACAGGGGGCAAGGGAAATTCACCCCTCCACTTT	CASSATGGKGNSPLHF
TRBJ1-1	NA	many	TRBV19	TGTGCCAGTAGTATGGCCGGACAGCTGAACACTGAAGCTTTCTTT	CASSMAGQLNTEAFF
TRBJ2-5	NA	few	TRBV5-1	TGCGCCAGCAGCTCTTCGACCACTGTGGAGACCCAGTACTTC	CASSSSTTVETQYF
TRBJ2-7	NA	many	TRBV6-2/TRBV6-3	TGTGCCAGCAGGACTCGTCACATCCTTAGCTCCTACGAGCAGTACTTC	CASRTRHILSSYEQYF
TRBJ1-2	TRBD1	many	TRBV27	TGTGCCAGCAGTACATACAACAGGGGGAAGGTACAAAATGGCTACACCTTC	CASSTYNRGKVQNGYTF
TRBJ1-3	NA	many	TRBV2	TGTGCCAGCAGTGAAGTCCAGTTCGTGTTATATTTT	CASSEVQFVLYF
TRBJ1-1	NA	few	TRBV10-3	TGTGCCATCAGTGAGTCGGGTAAGGGGCTCGGGGCTTTCTTT	CAISESGKGLGAFF